Following are 10 T cell receptor beta chains from one sample sequenced in a study of control samples from healthy donors and cancer patients. The assay was immunoSEQ multiplex PCR, and TCRdb's table has in-frame clones only and misses some. This table has approximately 140,000 clones, just under 90% appearing once. Source material: PBMCs. These receptors were collected from a middle-aged man with head and neck cancer.

This chain links TRBV6-5 with TRBJ1-5; D remains ambiguous. The CDR3 runs 13 residues. Germline values: CDR1 MNHEY, CDR2 SVGAGI. The germline V and J ends were trimmed by 7 bases and 3 bases, with 10 bases remaining between them. CDR3 DNA: TGTGCCAGCAATATGGGTTTCAATCAGCCCCAGCATTTT. Translation gives CASNMGFNQPQHF.

The rearrangement joins TRBV6-1 to TRBJ2-1, with 7 bases that match TRBD2. The CDR3 runs 15 residues. Germline CDR1 reads MNHNS; CDR2 reads SASEGT. V lost 1 base to trimming and J lost 2 bases; unmatched junction nucleotides: 2. CDR3 sequence reads: CASSEGGGAYNEQFF. The CDR3 DNA sequence: TGTGCCAGCAGTGAAGGCGGGGGTGCCTACAATGAGCAGTTCTTC.

The chain couples TRBV11-2 to TRBJ2-5; 7 nucleotides line up with TRBD2. The CDR3 has 16 amino acids. J was trimmed by 5 bases and V by 5 bases; bases with no gene match: 14. Germline CDR1 SGHAT, CDR2 FQNNGV. The CDR3, as DNA: TGTGCCAGCAGCCCTTCGACTAGCCTCATATCGGAGACCCAGTACTTC. Protein sequence: CASSPSTSLISETQYF.

This chain connects TRBV5-4 to TRBJ1-2, with a weak D call TRBD1 (5 bases). Trimming took off 5 bases at V and 8 bases at J, with 22 bases between the two ends. Germline CDR1 SGHNT, CDR2 YYREEE (reference sequence). This CDR3 has 15 amino acids. The chain's CDR3 is CASRDGDRQVMGYTF. In nucleotides, the CDR3 is TGTGCCAGCAGGGATGGGGACCGCCAGGTCATGGGCTACACCTTC.

The rearrangement joins TRBV30 to TRBJ2-5, with D perhaps matching TRBD1 or TRBD2 (5 bases each). This CDR3 spans 13 amino acids. With 0 bases removed from V and 5 bases from J, the gap between germline ends came to 10 bases. Germline CDR1 reads GTSNPN; CDR2 reads SVGIG (reference sequence). CDR3 in amino acids: CAWSVQAGETQYF. In DNA, the CDR3 is TGTGCCTGGAGTGTACAGGCGGGTGAGACCCAGTACTTC.

This chain joins TRBV27 and TRBJ1-3; D possibly corresponds to TRBD1 (5 bases). Looked up from germline, CDR1 is MNHEY and CDR2 is SMNVEV (reference sequence). This CDR3 contains 16 residues. V was shortened by 2 bases and J by 3 bases, with 14 bases between the two germline ends. The CDR3 loop is CASSLRGGGIGNTIYF. In DNA, the CDR3 is TGTGCCAGCAGTTTAAGGGGCGGGGGGATTGGAAACACCATATATTTT.

This clone was seen once. The rearrangement uses TRBV21-1 and TRBJ2-7; the table's D call, TRBD1, was not checked against the DNA. TRBV21-1 is a recognized pseudogene. This CDR3 is 14 amino acids long. The CDR3: CASSIRDRGREQYF. In nucleotides, the CDR3 is TGTGCCAGCAGCATCCGGGACAGGGGTAGGGAGCAGTACTTC.

The chain joins TRBV12-3 or TRBV12-4 to TRBJ2-3; D is unclear. The CDR3 extends over 13 amino acids. Trimming took 6 bases from V and 2 from J, leaving 9 bases between them. The CDR3 reads CASSTGFTDTQYF. The CDR3 DNA reads as TGTGCCAGCAGCACCGGGTTCACAGATACGCAGTATTTT.

The chain combines TRBV9 with TRBJ2-1, with TRBD2 identical over 13 bases. Germline V CDR1 and CDR2: SGDLS, YYNGEE. The length of the CDR3 is 16 residues. The J segment lost 7 bases and the V segment lost 4 bases, leaving 8 bases of the junction unmatched. Here the CDR3 DNA reads TGTGCCAGCAGCATGGGATCGGGACTAGCGGGAAATGAGCAGTTCTTC. It is translated as CASSMGSGLAGNEQFF.

This chain links TRBV25-1 with TRBJ2-5; D call uncertain. The V gene lost 9 bases and the J gene lost 2 bases, with 4 bases spanning the gap. This CDR3 region has 10 residues. Germline V lookup: CDR1 MGHDK, CDR2 SYGVNS. The CDR3 loop is CASGQETQYF. CDR3 bases: TGTGCCAGTGGACAAGAGACCCAGTACTTC.